What follows are 2 T cell receptor beta chains derived from one specimen sequenced in a study of high-grade serous ovarian cancer treatment subgroups. Produced via immunoSEQ multiplex PCR; TCRdb's table is partial and in-frame only. The top ten hold around 4.8% of the sample, which has around 16,000 clones, 73% seen once. Tumor samples were taken before definitive surgery or chemotherapy. Material: tumor tissue. The receptors were gathered from a human donor with high-grade serous ovarian cancer.

This rearrangement joins TRBV18 to TRBJ2-3; no clear D gene. This CDR3 is 10 amino acids long. The V end was cut by 8 bases, the J end by 3 bases, with 3 bases between. Germline V gives CDR1 KGHSH, CDR2 LQKENI. CDR3 bases: TGTGCCAGCGCTACAGATACGCAGTATTTT. Translating gives CASATDTQYF.

The CDR3 region has the DNA TGTGCCAGCAGTTACAACCCAGTAGATACGCAGTATTTT. Protein: CASSYNPVDTQYF. The chain uses TRBV6-6 and TRBJ2-3; D remains ambiguous. Germline loops: CDR1 MNHNY, CDR2 SVGAGI (reference sequence). Trimming took off 2 bases at V and 5 bases at J, with 8 bases between the two ends. The CDR3 sequence is 13 residues long.